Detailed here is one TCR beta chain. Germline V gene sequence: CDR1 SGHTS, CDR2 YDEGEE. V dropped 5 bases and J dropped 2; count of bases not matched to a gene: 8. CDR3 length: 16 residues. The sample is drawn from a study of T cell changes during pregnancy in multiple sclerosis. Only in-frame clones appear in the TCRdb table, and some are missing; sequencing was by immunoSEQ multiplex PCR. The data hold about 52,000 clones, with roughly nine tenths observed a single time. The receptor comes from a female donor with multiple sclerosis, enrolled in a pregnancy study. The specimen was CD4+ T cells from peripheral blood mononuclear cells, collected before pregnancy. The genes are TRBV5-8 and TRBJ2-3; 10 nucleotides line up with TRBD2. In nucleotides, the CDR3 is TGTGCCAGCAGTTATAGCGGGAGGTCCCCCACAGATACGCAGTATTTT. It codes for CASSYSGRSPTDTQYF.